The 27 T cell receptor beta chains in this list originate from one sample, sequenced in a study of T cells in women clearing cervical HPV infection. Assay: immunoSEQ multiplex PCR; the TCRdb copy retains only in-frame clones and omits some. The listing contains about 24,000 clones. Source material: blood buffy coat. These receptors originate from a woman aged 18 to 75 with a cervical HPV16 infection that either progressed to CIN3+ or cleared (not recorded which).

About this clone: From the germline J gene comes the end of the CDR3, since the read stops 3 residues before it. The chain employs TRBV5-1 and TRBJ1-2; perhaps TRBD1 as D (5 bases). CDR1 and CDR2 (germline): SGHRS, YFSETQ. V was cut by 0 bases and J by 7 bases, with 13 bases left in between. The CDR3 totals 14 residues. CDR3 protein: CASSLEIEGSGYTF. The covered CDR3 bases are TGCGCCAGCAGCTTGGAGATTGAGGGGTCTGGC.

With regard to this clone: The CDR3 goes on 3 residues after the read ends, and that part is filled in from the germline J gene. This chain joins TRBV18 and TRBJ1-2; 10 bases agree with TRBD1. The V gene's germline CDR1 is KGHSH and CDR2 LQKENI. CDR3 length: 13 residues. CDR3 residues: CASSPGQGNDYTF. Incomplete CDR3 DNA: TGTGCCAGCTCACCGGGACAGGGGAATGAC.

Note on this clone: The read terminates 3 residues before the CDR3 end, so the remaining end is supplied by the germline J gene. The chain links TRBV5-1 to TRBJ2-2; 9 positions agree with TRBD1. CDR1 and CDR2 from the germline V gene are SGHRS and YFSETQ. This CDR3 spans 17 amino acids. J was trimmed by 6 bases and V by 0 bases; bases with no gene match: 9. The CDR3 protein is CASSLAPGQGGPGELFF. The sequenced CDR3 bases are TGCGCCAGCAGCTTGGCCCCGGGACAGGGCGGTCCCGGGGAG.

With regard to this clone: The read terminates 3 residues ahead of where the CDR3 ends, so the germline J gene completes it. V gene TRBV20-1 combines with J gene TRBJ2-7, with 9 bases identical to TRBD2. The trim removed 3 bases at V and 1 base at J, leaving 4 bases unmatched. There are 14 residues in the CDR3. Germline V CDR1 and CDR2: DFQATT, SNEGSKA (reference sequence). CDR3 amino acids: CSASSGGASYEQYF. CDR3 bases read: TGCAGTGCTAGTAGCGGGGGCGCGTCCTACGAG.

With respect to this clone: The CDR3 end falls 3 residues outside the read, so it is completed with the germline J gene. This chain connects TRBV29-1 to TRBJ2-1; the match to TRBD2 covers 12 bases. The CDR3 spans 13 residues. Per germline, CDR1 SQVTM and CDR2 ANQGSEA. Unmatched junction bases numbered 6, after V lost 6 bases and J lost 9 bases. CDR3 DNA, as far as it was read: TGCAGCGTAGGGACTAGCGGGTTCGGTGAG. This codes for CSVGTSGFGE. The full CDR3 sequence reads CSVGTSGFGEQFF.

Comment on this clone: The CDR3 end is not reached by the read, which stops 3 residues before it; the germline J gene fills it in. This chain joins TRBV30 and TRBJ2-7, with 14 bases matching TRBD2. Germline CDR1 and CDR2: GTSNPN and SVGIG (reference sequence). V dropped 3 bases and J dropped 5; count of bases not matched to a gene: 6. This CDR3 has 15 residues. The CDR3 DNA, read in part, is TGTGCCTGGAGCCTGGGACTAGCGGGAGTAAACGAG. Protein product: CAWSLGLAGVNE. The entire CDR3 sequence reads CAWSLGLAGVNEQYF.

In the case of this clone: Read data end 3 residues before the CDR3 end; the end is taken from the germline J gene. The V gene is TRBV20-1, the J gene TRBJ1-1; unclear D gene. The ends were cut back, 7 bases at V and 7 bases at J, with 10 bases in the middle. The CDR3 contains 10 residues. Germline-derived CDR1 and CDR2 are DFQATT and SNEGSKA (reference sequence). The CDR3 bases that were read are TGCAGTGTCTTCACAGATGAA. Its translation: CSVFTDE. The complete CDR3 protein is CSVFTDEAFF.

A word on this clone: Read coverage stops 3 residues before the CDR3 terminus; the germline J gene supplies the remainder. This chain connects TRBV11-1 to TRBJ1-1; 8 bases align to TRBD1. The CDR3 has 13 amino acids. Germline CDR1 reads SGHAT; CDR2 reads FQDESV (reference sequence). V was pared by 6 bases and J by 4 bases, with 4 bases of the junction left unmatched. Incomplete CDR3 DNA: TGTGCCAGCAGGCCCACAGGGGGCACTGAA. This sequence encodes CASRPTGGTE. The whole CDR3 sequence is CASRPTGGTEAFF.

On this clone itself: Sequencing ends 3 residues short of the CDR3 end; the germline J gene provides the rest. The chain links TRBV18 to TRBJ1-3; the D is unclear. Germline lookup yields CDR1 KGHSH and CDR2 LQKENI. The CDR3 consists of 13 residues. With 11 bases removed from V and 0 bases from J, the gap between germline ends came to 11 bases. CDR3 DNA (partial): TGTGCCGGCCGATCGAGCTCTGGAAACACC. Its translation is CAGRSSSGNT. The whole CDR3 reads CAGRSSSGNTIYF.

Of note for this clone: Read sequence stops 3 residues before the CDR3 end, and the germline J gene provides the missing end. This chain connects TRBV20-1 to TRBJ2-1; tentative D call: TRBD2 (6 bases). The CDR3 sequence is 15 residues long. Trimming took 3 bases from V and 4 from J, leaving 16 bases between them. Germline V gives CDR1 DFQATT, CDR2 SNEGSKA (reference sequence). The CDR3 loop is CSASPPGLDYNEQFF. CDR3 bases read: TGCAGTGCTAGCCCGCCGGGACTCGATTACAATGAG.

With respect to this clone: The read ends 3 residues before the CDR3 terminus; that terminus is restored from the germline J gene. This chain connects TRBV7-9 to TRBJ2-3; tentatively, D is TRBD1 (6 bases). This CDR3 is built from 14 residues. CDR1 is SEHNR and CDR2 is FQNEAQ in the germline V gene (reference sequence). CDR3 in amino acids: CASNFQGSGETQYF. The sequenced part of the CDR3 DNA is TGTGCCAGCAACTTTCAGGGGAGTGGAGAGACG.

A note on this clone: The DNA ends 3 residues before the CDR3 does, and the rest of the CDR3 is filled in from the germline J gene. The chain uses TRBV11-2 and TRBJ2-1; maybe TRBD1 (5 bases). The CDR3 is 15 residues long. Between the trimmed V and J ends, which lost 4 bases and 3 bases, there was a span of 13 bases. Germline V gives CDR1 SGHAT, CDR2 FQNNGV. CDR3 in amino acids: CASSSVRVRYNEQFF. Partial CDR3 DNA: TGTGCCAGCAGCTCGGTCAGGGTACGCTACAATGAG.

As to this clone: The read ends 3 residues early relative to the CDR3; the germline J gene fills the gap. The chain combines TRBV5-1 with TRBJ2-7; 12 bases map to TRBD1. Germline values: CDR1 SGHRS, CDR2 YFSETQ. The CDR3 consists of 16 residues. The J segment lost 6 bases and the V segment lost 1 base, leaving 8 bases of the junction unmatched. The CDR3 bases that were read are TGCGCCAGCAGCTTGCAAGCTCCGGGACAGGGGGCCGAG. Its protein product is CASSLQAPGQGAE. The whole CDR3 protein is CASSLQAPGQGAEQYF.

With respect to this clone: Coverage ceases 3 residues before the CDR3 finishes, and the germline J gene fills in the end. The chain couples TRBV20-1 to TRBJ1-5; D is possibly TRBD1 (5 bases). This CDR3 is built from 15 residues. Germline V gene data show CDR1 as DFQATT and CDR2 as SNEGSKA (reference sequence). V was shortened by 2 bases and J by 3 bases, with 14 bases between the two germline ends. The sequenced part of the CDR3 DNA is TGCAGTGCTAGATGGGGGGGATTTGACAATCAGCCC. Residues: CSARWGGFDNQP. Given in full, the CDR3 is CSARWGGFDNQPQHF.

With regard to this clone: The read ends 3 residues shy of where the CDR3 ends; the end is completed using the germline J gene. The rearrangement links TRBV25-1 to TRBJ1-4; TRBD1 is a possible D gene (6 bases). Trimming stripped 6 bases from V and 4 bases from J, with 6 bases between. The CDR3 extends over 12 amino acids. From germline, CDR1 is MGHDK and CDR2 SYGVNS. The sequenced part of the CDR3 DNA is TGTGCCAGCAGCAGGGGTAATGAAAAA. It codes for CASSRGNEK. From start to end, the CDR3 is CASSRGNEKLFF.

Incomplete CDR3 DNA: TGTGCCAGCAACCAGGGGTCCCGAGAGACG. Translation gives CASNQGSRET. The whole CDR3 sequence is CASNQGSRETQYF. The chain couples TRBV6-2 or TRBV6-3 to TRBJ2-3, with D perhaps TRBD1 (6 bases). The read ends 3 residues shy of where the CDR3 ends; the end is completed using the germline J gene. Germline V lookup: CDR1 MNHEY, CDR2 SVGEGT. The CDR3 loop spans 13 amino acids.

With regard to this clone: The DNA ends 3 residues before the CDR3 does, and the rest of the CDR3 is filled in from the germline J gene. The gene calls are TRBV2 and TRBJ1-2; the D is unclear. The germline V gene encodes CDR1 SNHLY and CDR2 FYNNEI. The CDR3 is 13 amino acids. The CDR3 reads CASSSYLYNDYTF. The CDR3 DNA, read in part, is TGTGCCAGCAGTAGTTATCTTTACAATGAC.

On this clone itself: From the germline J gene comes the end of the CDR3, since the read stops 3 residues before it. The J gene is TRBJ2-3, the V gene TRBV5-3; tentatively, D is TRBD1 (6 bases). TRBV5-3 is an ORF, with its function uncertain. CDR3 length: 17 residues. CDR3 in amino acids: CARSSRTGQYLQETQYF. Partial CDR3 DNA: TGTGCCAGAAGCTCCCGGACGGGACAATACCTCCAAGAGACG.

Turning to this clone: The read ends 3 residues early relative to the CDR3; the germline J gene fills the gap. J is TRBJ2-5 and V is TRBV19, with a tentative D call TRBD1 (6 bases). CDR3 size: 12 residues. Deletions cut 9 bases from V and 2 bases from J, with 10 bases between. Per the germline V gene, CDR1 is LNHDA and CDR2 is SQIVND (reference sequence). The part of the CDR3 DNA that was read is TGTGCCAGCCAGACAGGACAAGAGACC. This translates into CASQTGQET. The entire CDR3 reads CASQTGQETQYF.

Regarding this clone: The read halts 3 residues ahead of the CDR3 end, with the missing end drawn from the germline J gene. The V call is TRBV7-3, the J call TRBJ2-3; weak D call: TRBD2 (5 bases). Trimming pared 2 bases from V and 4 bases from J, leaving 10 bases between. The CDR3 contains 14 residues. Per the germline V gene, CDR1 is SGHTA and CDR2 is FQGTGA. The CDR3 reads CASSLSRGSDTQYF. The DNA read from the CDR3 is TGTGCCAGCAGCTTATCCCGAGGGTCAGATACG.

As regards this clone: The read stops 3 residues short of the end of the CDR3; the missing end is completed from the germline J gene. This chain connects TRBV19 to TRBJ1-2; weak D call: TRBD1 (5 bases). The CDR3 sequence is 13 residues long. Deletions cut 3 bases from V and 6 bases from J, with 11 bases between. Germline lookup yields CDR1 LNHDA and CDR2 SQIVND (reference sequence). Here the CDR3 reads CASSIARDHGYTF. CDR3 bases read: TGTGCCAGTAGTATTGCCAGGGATCATGGC.

With regard to this clone: Coverage ceases 3 residues before the CDR3 finishes, and the germline J gene fills in the end. The chain couples TRBV10-1 to TRBJ2-3; the match to TRBD2 covers 7 bases. Germline-derived CDR1 and CDR2 are WNHNN and SYGVQD (reference sequence). The CDR3 covers 15 residues. J gave up 6 bases and V 2 bases, and 8 bases lay outside the gene matches. Here the CDR3 reads CASSEGGLGSDTQYF. CDR3 DNA (partial): TGCGCCAGCAGTGAGGGAGGACTAGGGAGTGATACG.

Notes on this clone: Coverage ceases 3 residues before the CDR3 finishes, and the germline J gene fills in the end. This sequence joins TRBV6-2 or TRBV6-3 and TRBJ1-5; 11 bases line up with TRBD1. The length of the CDR3 is 15 residues. Germline assignment: CDR1 MNHEY and CDR2 SVGEGT. V trimming: 2 bases; J trimming: 8 bases; junction bases outside the gene matches: 5. CDR3 protein: CASSYGDRGWEPQHF. Incomplete CDR3 DNA: TGTGCCAGCAGTTACGGGGACAGGGGGTGGGAGCCC.

This clone is called medium-sized based on its frequency. The read comes to an end 3 residues before the CDR3 does, leaving the germline J gene to fill in the end. V gene TRBV18 combines with J gene TRBJ2-6; no clear D. The germline gives CDR1 KGHSH, CDR2 LQKENI. Trimming shortened V by 6 bases and J by 4 bases, and 10 bases separated the two germline ends. The CDR3 runs 14 residues. CDR3 in amino acids: CASSRKEGANVLTF. The part of the CDR3 DNA that was read is TGTGCCAGCTCGCGGAAAGAGGGGGCCAACGTC.

Remarks on this clone: One junction end does not reproduce the germline sequence, and a read error may be involved. The CDR3 is cut off 3 residues early in the read; its end comes from the germline J gene. Distinct nucleotide sequences in the sample also encode this CDR3. The V gene is TRBV19, the J gene TRBJ1-3; possible D gene TRBD1, 5 bases. The CDR3 extends over 13 amino acids. Germline V gene lookup returns CDR1 LNHDA and CDR2 SQIVND (reference sequence). Here the CDR3 reads CASSSGWGNTIYF. Incomplete CDR3 DNA: TGTGCCAGTAGTTCAGGGTGGGGAAACACT.

As regards this clone: Read coverage stops 3 residues before the CDR3 terminus; the germline J gene supplies the remainder. The V call is TRBV10-2, the J call TRBJ2-5; D not certain. V lost 8 bases to trimming and J lost 0 bases, with 10 bases between them. The germline gives CDR1 WSHSY, CDR2 SAAADI. The CDR3 loop spans 13 amino acids. Here the CDR3 reads CASGNRYQETQYF. The sequenced part of the CDR3 DNA is TGCGCCAGCGGTAACCGGTACCAAGAGACC.

On this clone: Compared with germline, one end of the junction differs, possibly owing to a read error. The CDR3 is cut off 3 residues early in the read; its end comes from the germline J gene. V is TRBV5-1 and J is TRBJ2-3; TRBD2 might be the D (6 bases). Germline CDR1 reads SGHRS; CDR2 reads YFSETQ. The CDR3 is 13 amino acids. CDR3 DNA (partial): TGCGCTAGCAGCTGGGACTTAAAAGAGACG. This codes for CASSWDLKET. The whole CDR3 is CASSWDLKETQYF.